Listed here are 15 T cell receptor beta chains from one sample, sequenced in a study of cytomegalovirus exposure and HLA in healthy donors (dated by TCRdb to the late 2010s). Receptors were amplified or captured by the immunoSEQ multiplex PCR assay. TCRdb holds this immuneACCESS table with in-frame rearrangements only. Some clones are missing; in checked studies, unresolved V genes explain under half, and the rest has no known cause. This sample lists 100,000 to 150,000 clones; more than 70% were detected once. The biggest ten clones account for 1.4% to 1.5% of the sample. Sequencing used PBMCs. These receptors were taken from a young man in good health and CMV-seronegative.

The chain is built from TRBV7-9 and TRBJ1-5, with a tentative D call TRBD1 (6 bases). V lost 0 bases and J 5 bases, leaving 14 bases between the germline ends. Germline lookup yields CDR1 SEHNR and CDR2 FQNEAQ (reference sequence). The CDR3 runs to 16 residues. The CDR3 DNA is TGTGCCAGCAGCTTAGCGGCGGGGGGGGCTTATCAGCCCCAGCATTTT. Amino acids: CASSLAAGGAYQPQHF.

This chain uses TRBV11-2 with TRBJ2-4, with D perhaps matching TRBD2 (6 bases). CDR1 is SGHAT, CDR2 FQNNGV, per germline. There are 12 residues in the CDR3. Between the trimmed V and J ends, which lost 5 bases and 15 bases, there was a span of 17 bases. The CDR3 bases are TGTGCCAGCAGCAGACTAGACGGGTCCGGGTACTTC. This encodes CASSRLDGSGYF.

The genes are TRBV19 and TRBJ1-4; 9 positions agree with TRBD1. The trim removed 6 bases at V and 6 bases at J, leaving 5 bases unmatched. The CDR3 is 14 residues long. Per germline, CDR1 LNHDA and CDR2 SQIVND (reference sequence). DNA for the CDR3: TGTGCCAGTAGGCAACAGGGGGCTTATGAAAAACTGTTTTTT. Protein: CASRQQGAYEKLFF.

The chain recombines TRBV4-3 with TRBJ1-2, with no clear D. The CDR3 covers 14 residues. CDR1 LGHNA and CDR2 YSLEER come from the germline V gene. V was clipped by 4 bases and J by 8 bases, with 17 bases between them. In DNA form, the CDR3 reads TGCGCCAGCAGCCCAGAAGTGCTGAGGTCCGGCTACACCTTC. Translation: CASSPEVLRSGYTF.

This clone appeared a single time. The chain is built from TRBV28 and TRBJ1-2; D may be TRBD1 (5 bases). V dropped 6 bases and J dropped 4 bases, with 18 bases sitting between them. Germline-derived CDR1 and CDR2 are MDHEN and SYDVKM. This CDR3 contains 15 residues. The CDR3 is CASSAPGGGLYGYTF. The DNA of the CDR3 is TGTGCCAGCAGCGCACCGGGGGGAGGGCTCTATGGCTACACCTTC.

The rearrangement joins TRBV6-1 to TRBJ1-2; D might be TRBD1 (6 bases). CDR1 and CDR2 (germline): MNHNS, SASEGT. CDR3 length: 14 residues. Trimming shortened V by 0 bases and J by 10 bases, and 15 bases separated the two germline ends. CDR3 sequence: CASSEAGDNSHYTF. The CDR3 DNA reads as TGTGCCAGCAGTGAAGCCGGGGACAACTCGCACTACACCTTC.

This clone was seen only once. V gene TRBV2 combines with J gene TRBJ2-4; unclear D gene. The CDR3 consists of 15 residues. The ends were cut back, 6 bases at V and 0 bases at J, with 12 bases in the middle. Germline CDR1 is SNHLY and CDR2 is FYNNEI. In DNA, the CDR3 is TGTGCCAGCAGATTAGGTGGGCTAGCCAAAAACATTCAGTACTTC. Its translation is CASRLGGLAKNIQYF.

The rearrangement links TRBV7-9 to TRBJ2-7; no clear D. Trimming cost V 5 bases and J 7 bases, with 18 bases left between them. The CDR3 spans 14 residues. Germline assignment: CDR1 SEHNR and CDR2 FQNEAQ (reference sequence). CDR3 region: CASSLTVPVEEQYF. The DNA of the CDR3 is TGTGCCAGCAGCCTAACCGTCCCGGTGGAGGAGCAGTACTTC.

The chain has TRBV6-1 and TRBJ2-2; D might be TRBD1 (6 bases). The CDR3 loop spans 15 amino acids. With 4 bases removed from V and 4 bases from J, the gap between germline ends came to 13 bases. The germline gives CDR1 MNHNS, CDR2 SASEGT. The CDR3 coding sequence is TGTGCCAGCAGTGCCACAGGGTGGGGCACCGGGGAGCTGTTTTTT. Translation gives CASSATGWGTGELFF.

This clone was detected only once. J is TRBJ2-5 and V is TRBV18; TRBD2 aligns across 8 bases. V lost 6 bases to trimming and J lost 5 bases; unmatched junction nucleotides: 11. In germline, CDR1 is KGHSH, CDR2 LQKENI. The CDR3 has 15 residues. This CDR3 reads CASSAQRENGETQYF. The CDR3 region has the DNA TGTGCCAGCTCGGCCCAGCGGGAGAACGGTGAGACCCAGTACTTC.

This clone appeared once. The V call is TRBV5-6, the J call TRBJ2-3, with D perhaps matching TRBD2 (6 bases). CDR3 length equals 15 residues. V was pared by 2 bases and J by 5 bases, with 15 bases between. CDR1 SGHDT and CDR2 YYEEEE come from the germline V gene. The CDR3 DNA reads as TGTGCCAGCAGCTTATCGTGGGCCGGGGGAGATACGCAGTATTTT. Translation gives CASSLSWAGGDTQYF. The entire variable domain, with the rest obtained from reference TRBV5-6 and TRBJ2-3, is as follows: DAGVTQSPTHLIKTRGQQVTLRCSPKSGHDTVSWYQQALGQGPQFIFQYYEEEERQRGNFPDRFSGHQFPNYSSELNVNALLLGDSALYLCASSLSWAGGDTQYFGPGTRLTVL.

This CDR3 reads CASSSGQGGYEQYF. The DNA of the CDR3 is TGCGCCAGCAGCTCCGGACAGGGGGGGTACGAGCAGTACTTC. The genes are TRBV5-1 and TRBJ2-7; 10 bases are shared with TRBD1. V shed 3 bases and J 4 bases; nucleotides not matched to a gene: 4. The CDR3 has 14 amino acids. The germline V gene has CDR1 SGHRS and CDR2 YFSETQ.

This clone was picked up one time. The gene calls are TRBV18 and TRBJ2-2, with 7 bases identical to TRBD1. CDR3 length equals 16 residues. V was pared by 1 base and J by 2 bases, with 4 bases of the junction left unmatched. The germline V gene encodes CDR1 KGHSH and CDR2 LQKENI. The CDR3 spells CASSPQGAPNTGELFF. The CDR3 DNA reads as TGTGCCAGCTCACCACAGGGGGCGCCTAACACCGGGGAGCTGTTTTTT.

J is TRBJ2-3 and V is TRBV7-3, with 7 bases identical to TRBD1. The CDR3 covers 15 residues. The J segment lost 2 bases and the V segment lost 0 bases, leaving 2 bases of the junction unmatched. Germline assignment: CDR1 SGHTA and CDR2 FQGTGA. This CDR3 is CASSLTQGDTDTQYF. The CDR3 region has the DNA TGTGCCAGCAGCTTAACGCAGGGGGACACAGATACGCAGTATTTT.

V gene TRBV15 combines with J gene TRBJ1-1; D unclear. Trimming stripped 0 bases from V and 1 base from J, with 9 bases between. This CDR3 comprises 15 residues. Germline assignment: CDR1 LNHNV and CDR2 YYDKDF (reference sequence). CDR3 sequence (DNA): TGTGCCACCAGCAGAGATGCGGGCGGGAACACTGAAGCTTTCTTT. This gives the protein CATSRDAGGNTEAFF.